This is a list of T cell receptor beta chains from one sample in a study of blood T cell repertoires in COVID-19. Repertoires were generated with immunoSEQ multiplex PCR, while TCRdb's copy carries only in-frame clones and drops some. The sample lists some 240,000 clones, 85% occurring once. The source material was peripheral blood. The receptor set was obtained from a woman in her 70s with COVID-19, enrolled during active disease. The CDR3 runs from the conserved cysteine through the conserved F or W. Each record gives: clone size, J gene, D gene, V gene, CDR3 protein, CDR3 DNA. D genes are given only for firm matches. The size of a clone is reported for some rows only, either as once, few or many, or as a class for expanded clones.

clone_size: once
j_call: TRBJ2-5
d_call: TRBD2
v_call: TRBV4-3
cdr3_aa: CASSQEATSGGAPQETQYF
cdr3_nt: TGCGCCAGCAGCCAAGAGGCCACTAGCGGGGGGGCTCCCCAAGAGACCCAGTACTTC

clone_size: .
j_call: TRBJ1-2
d_call: .
v_call: TRBV5-1
cdr3_aa: CASSLTSSYGYTF
cdr3_nt: TGCGCCAGCAGCTTAACCTCCAGCTATGGCTACACCTTC

clone_size: .
j_call: TRBJ2-3
d_call: .
v_call: TRBV5-1
cdr3_aa: CASSFPGDTQYF
cdr3_nt: TGCGCCAGCAGTTTTCCGGGGGATACGCAGTATTTT

clone_size: .
j_call: TRBJ1-2
d_call: TRBD1
v_call: TRBV13
cdr3_aa: CASSLMDRVWGNYGYTF
cdr3_nt: TGTGCCAGCAGCTTGATGGACAGGGTATGGGGGAACTATGGCTACACCTTC

clone_size: .
j_call: TRBJ1-5
d_call: TRBD1
v_call: TRBV29-1
cdr3_aa: CSVGGTDSNQPQHF
cdr3_nt: TGCAGCGTTGGGGGGACAGATAGCAATCAGCCCCAGCATTTT

clone_size: .
j_call: TRBJ2-3
d_call: TRBD2
v_call: TRBV20-1
cdr3_aa: CSASSGLATDTQYF
cdr3_nt: TGCAGTGCTAGTTCTGGACTAGCGACGGATACGCAGTATTTT

clone_size: .
j_call: TRBJ1-1
d_call: .
v_call: TRBV19
cdr3_aa: CASSIRIRDEAFF
cdr3_nt: TGTGCCAGTAGTATCAGAATCAGGGATGAAGCTTTCTTT

clone_size: once
j_call: TRBJ2-2
d_call: TRBD2
v_call: TRBV5-1
cdr3_aa: CASSLSSSGTGELFF
cdr3_nt: TGCGCCAGCAGCTTGTCGTCTAGCGGGACCGGGGAGCTGTTTTTT

clone_size: .
j_call: TRBJ1-1
d_call: TRBD1
v_call: TRBV10-3
cdr3_aa: CAITSGTGLNTEAFF
cdr3_nt: TGTGCCATAACCTCCGGGACAGGGCTAAACACTGAAGCTTTCTTT

clone_size: few
j_call: TRBJ1-2
d_call: .
v_call: TRBV7-2
cdr3_aa: CASRSTGYYGYTF
cdr3_nt: TGTGCCAGCAGGTCGACAGGATACTATGGCTACACCTTC

clone_size: .
j_call: TRBJ2-7
d_call: TRBD1
v_call: TRBV5-4
cdr3_aa: CASSSGQTASYEQYF
cdr3_nt: TGTGCCAGCAGCTCGGGACAGACGGCCTCCTACGAGCAGTACTTC

clone_size: .
j_call: TRBJ2-5
d_call: .
v_call: TRBV4-1
cdr3_aa: CASSQDPGSETQYF
cdr3_nt: TGCGCCAGCAGCCAAGACCCAGGGTCGGAGACCCAGTACTTC

clone_size: .
j_call: TRBJ1-5
d_call: TRBD1
v_call: TRBV19
cdr3_aa: CASSAIGQGSNQPQHF
cdr3_nt: TGTGCCAGTAGTGCTATTGGACAGGGTAGCAATCAGCCCCAGCATTTT

clone_size: .
j_call: TRBJ2-7
d_call: .
v_call: TRBV2
cdr3_aa: CASSLLLEQYF
cdr3_nt: TGTGCCAGCAGCCTCCTTCTGGAGCAGTACTTC

clone_size: few
j_call: TRBJ1-1
d_call: .
v_call: TRBV6-5
cdr3_aa: CASSRPRAVAFF
cdr3_nt: TGTGCCAGCAGTAGACCCAGAGCGGTAGCTTTCTTT

clone_size: .
j_call: TRBJ2-1
d_call: .
v_call: TRBV20-1
cdr3_aa: CSASFIINEQFF
cdr3_nt: TGCAGTGCTAGTTTTATAATAAATGAGCAGTTCTTC

clone_size: .
j_call: TRBJ1-5
d_call: .
v_call: TRBV6-1
cdr3_aa: CASSVFSQEINQPQHF
cdr3_nt: TGTGCCAGCAGTGTCTTTTCTCAGGAAATCAATCAGCCCCAGCATTTT

clone_size: few
j_call: TRBJ2-1
d_call: .
v_call: TRBV27
cdr3_aa: CASSLFPSSYNEQFF
cdr3_nt: TGTGCCAGCAGTTTATTCCCCTCCTCCTACAATGAGCAGTTCTTC

clone_size: .
j_call: TRBJ1-1
d_call: .
v_call: TRBV5-1
cdr3_aa: CASSPEFAGRDTEAFF
cdr3_nt: TGCGCCAGCAGCCCGGAGTTTGCGGGAAGGGACACTGAAGCTTTCTTT

clone_size: once
j_call: TRBJ2-7
d_call: TRBD1
v_call: TRBV5-1
cdr3_aa: CASSEGQTPTYEQYF
cdr3_nt: TGCGCCAGCAGCGAGGGACAGACTCCTACCTACGAGCAGTACTTC

clone_size: few
j_call: TRBJ1-6
d_call: .
v_call: TRBV5-1
cdr3_aa: CASRRETTQYSPLHF
cdr3_nt: TGCGCCAGCAGAAGGGAGACAACCCAATATTCACCCCTCCACTTT

clone_size: .
j_call: TRBJ2-1
d_call: .
v_call: TRBV6-4
cdr3_aa: CASSDSLAREQFF
cdr3_nt: TGTGCCAGCAGTGACTCCCTAGCCCGGGAGCAGTTCTTC

clone_size: .
j_call: TRBJ1-3
d_call: TRBD1
v_call: TRBV12-5
cdr3_aa: CASGLPSRAQGASSGNTIYF
cdr3_nt: TGTGCTAGTGGTTTACCAAGTAGGGCCCAGGGGGCTAGTTCTGGAAACACCATATATTTT